This record covers a single TCR beta chain. Its cognate antigen is unknown. These data originate in a study of T cell responses to AZD1222 COVID-19 vaccine. Deletions cut 1 base from V and 7 bases from J, with 7 bases between. In germline, CDR1 is SGHTA, CDR2 FQGNSA. This CDR3 is 13 amino acids long. Measured with immunoSEQ multiplex PCR; TCRdb has only the in-frame clones, and not every one. The repertoire holds roughly 150,000 clones, 85% to 90% seen once, with 1.6% in the top ten. Regarding the study as a whole: Every sample of the repertoires postdated the peak T cell response. An increase in Spike-specific TCR breadth and depth was observed after two AZD1222 doses.

The specimen was peripheral blood, collected 28 days after the second AZD1222 dose. This TCR was sampled from an adult who received the AZD1222 COVID-19 vaccine. The chain combines TRBV7-2 with TRBJ2-2; D unresolved. The CDR3 spells CASSLVTDGELFF. CDR3 coding DNA: TGTGCCAGCAGCTTAGTTACGGACGGGGAGCTGTTTTTT.